This T cell receptor beta chain was identified during a study of CD8 T cells in Susac syndrome. Trimming left V 7 bases short and J 6 bases short, with 4 bases between. Germline loops: CDR1 MDHEN, CDR2 SYDVKM. CDR3 length: 10 residues. Random-hexamer reverse transcription was applied to roughly 0.5 to 1 ug RNA. TCRdb fed the immunoSEQ multiplex PCR reads into MiXCR, producing one record per CDR3 protein. This sample has around 230,000 distinct CDR3 sequences, with about 95% found just once. V and J are TRBV28 and TRBJ1-5; D uncertain. This receptor was obtained from a human donor with multiple sclerosis. Sequenced material: CD4+ T cells from PBMCs. As DNA, the CDR3 is TGTGCCAGCATGTTTCAGCCCCAGCATTTT. Protein sequence: CASMFQPQHF.